Included here is one T cell receptor beta chain sequence, with context. Antigen specificity is unknown. This CDR3 has 13 amino acids. Per germline, CDR1 SNHLY and CDR2 FYNNEI. The germline V and J ends were trimmed by 7 bases and 9 bases, with 16 bases remaining between them. The sequencing depth, 1 in 200,000 to 1 in 1 million T cells, was the target. The assay was immunoSEQ multiplex PCR, and TCRdb's table has in-frame clones only and misses some. The repertoire holds some 10,000 clones, with around three quarters as singletons. The source of the sample is a study of cytotoxic CD8 clonotypes in ibrutinib-treated CLL. Study-wide points: Progressing patients had sampling times that differed from those of sustained-remission patients. Rare overall, public clonotypes shrank or held steady under therapy. The study found clonality rose at ibrutinib response, then fell toward baseline at progression.

The material sequenced was PBMCs, taken at disease progression, from a patient treated with ibrutinib. V is TRBV2 and J is TRBJ2-1; no reliable D call. The origin of this receptor is a human donor with chronic lymphocytic leukemia. This CDR3 reads CASILRAPGEQFF. DNA for the CDR3: TGTGCCAGCATCCTTAGGGCCCCTGGTGAGCAGTTCTTC.